This record looks at one T cell receptor (beta chain) sequence and its context. TCRdb keeps only in-frame clones here, not all; method: immunoSEQ multiplex PCR. Of 190,000 or so clones in the sample, roughly 84% were seen once. This sample is part of a study of blood T cell repertoires in COVID-19. The CDR3 covers 15 residues. Trimming took off 0 bases at V and 1 base at J, with 9 bases between the two ends. Germline CDR1 reads MNHEY; CDR2 reads SMNVEV (reference sequence). The TCR originated in a man aged 40-49 years who had recovered from COVID-19. The sample taken for sequencing was PBMCs or T cells enriched from blood (not recorded which). The rearrangement links TRBV27 to TRBJ1-2; no definite D call. The CDR3 spells CASSLSRGGNYGYTF. CDR3 DNA sequence: TGTGCCAGCAGTTTATCCAGAGGCGGTAACTATGGCTACACCTTC.